This record concerns one T cell receptor (beta chain) sequence. No antigen is known for it. These data come from a study of shared clonotypes between healthy human individuals. General study results and limits: Donor scarcity curtailed the genetic and exposure-history diversity represented herein. Clonotype sharing among donors likely depends on sequencing depth.

The CDR3 sequence is 14 residues long. The germline V gene has CDR1 MDHEN and CDR2 SYDVKM. Trimming removed 7 bases at V and 0 bases at J, with 12 bases between. Genomic DNA of every subset was divided equally among multiple immunoSEQ plates. The authors ran unsorted PBMC replicate PCRs on 300 ng DNA, around 33,000 T cell genomes. Sequencing used immunoSEQ multiplex PCR; TCRdb keeps in-frame clones, though not all of them. This sample yields about 490,000 clones, of which about 85% are seen a single time; more than 9.5% belongs to the top ten. Input material: PBMCs. This sequence joins TRBV28 and TRBJ2-5; D gene uncertain. The receptor was derived from a middle-aged woman in good health. Some clones in this sample may be carry-over from other donors' samples. CDR3: CASMGTPYQETQYF. The DNA for the CDR3 is TGTGCCAGCATGGGAACCCCGTACCAAGAGACCCAGTACTTC.